This TCR beta chain was sequenced during a study of breast tumors, draining lymph nodes, adjacent tissues. Germline CDR1 is SNHLY and CDR2 is FYNNEI. The CDR3 is 16 amino acids. Trimming cost V 2 bases and J 0 bases, with 11 bases left between them. Axillary draining lymph nodes of breast cancer patients supplied the node samples. One entry per CDR3 protein, called by TCRdb with MiXCR from the multiplex PCR reads. Here the sample spans 200,000 or so distinct CDR3 sequences, over 25% being singletons. Ten or more counts support this clonotype. The genes are TRBV2 and TRBJ2-4; perhaps TRBD2 as D (6 bases). The receptor was isolated from a female donor with breast cancer. Some clones in this sample may be carry-over from other donors' samples. The specimen was axillary lymph node tissue. The CDR3 reads CASSERAGLAKNIQYF. CDR3 bases: TGTGCCAGCAGTGAAAGGGCGGGGTTAGCCAAAAACATTCAGTACTTC.